The rows below give T cell receptor beta chains drawn from one sample of a study of regulatory T cells in long-lasting Graves disease. TCRdb used MiXCR to reprocess the multiplex PCR reads, holding one entry per CDR3 protein. The sample holds 400,000 to 500,000 distinct CDR3 sequences, 14% seen once. These data are also associated with another study on T cells in Graves' hyperthyroidism and ophthalmopathy.

The sequencing used peripheral blood mononuclear cells (PBMCs), collected at new diagnosis, from a patient treated with antithyroid drugs. These receptors were collected from a woman aged 50 to 65 with Graves disease. Both conserved end residues are part of each CDR3. Fields, in order: J gene, CDR3 length, V gene, CDR3 protein.

J gene: TRBJ2-6
CDR3 length: 16
V gene: TRBV7-2
CDR3 protein: CASSLVAVAGANVLTF

J gene: TRBJ2-7
CDR3 length: 14
V gene: TRBV20-1
CDR3 protein: CSASPPLATYEQYF

J gene: TRBJ1-4
CDR3 length: 15
V gene: TRBV28
CDR3 protein: CASSPQAAGSGKLFF

J gene: TRBJ2-2
CDR3 length: 13
V gene: TRBV6-5
CDR3 protein: CASSYQVTGELFF

J gene: TRBJ1-3
CDR3 length: 15
V gene: TRBV5-1
CDR3 protein: CASSPTGISGNTIYF

J gene: TRBJ2-3
CDR3 length: 16
V gene: TRBV5-1
CDR3 protein: CASRKGTSGSTDTQYF

J gene: TRBJ2-3
CDR3 length: 17
V gene: TRBV28
CDR3 protein: CASSFRGAGGPTDTQYF

J gene: TRBJ1-5
CDR3 length: 15
V gene: TRBV2
CDR3 protein: CASSARDNRNQPQHF

J gene: TRBJ1-2
CDR3 length: 15
V gene: TRBV5-5
CDR3 protein: CASSPGQGRDYGYTF

J gene: TRBJ2-2
CDR3 length: 19
V gene: TRBV6-5
CDR3 protein: CASSYLGLAGGSNTGELFF

J gene: TRBJ1-1
CDR3 length: 13
V gene: TRBV20-1
CDR3 protein: CSARAAMNTEAFF

J gene: TRBJ2-2
CDR3 length: 14
V gene: TRBV20-1
CDR3 protein: CSAPQGGSGGELFF

J gene: TRBJ2-3
CDR3 length: 14
V gene: TRBV29-1
CDR3 protein: CSVDQGFITDTQYF

J gene: TRBJ1-3
CDR3 length: 15
V gene: TRBV10-3
CDR3 protein: CAISGGHNSGNTIYF

J gene: TRBJ2-5
CDR3 length: 13
V gene: TRBV24-1
CDR3 protein: CATMSKYQETQYF

J gene: TRBJ2-1
CDR3 length: 14
V gene: TRBV3-1
CDR3 protein: CASSQGLARNEQFF

J gene: TRBJ2-2
CDR3 length: 16
V gene: TRBV2
CDR3 protein: CASSTSRRENTGELFF

J gene: TRBJ1-1
CDR3 length: 9
V gene: TRBV28
CDR3 protein: CARNTEAFF

J gene: TRBJ2-2
CDR3 length: 16
V gene: TRBV18
CDR3 protein: CASSPLRTENTGELFF

J gene: TRBJ2-7
CDR3 length: 14
V gene: TRBV5-1
CDR3 protein: CASSPSGRSGEQYF

J gene: TRBJ2-7
CDR3 length: 15
V gene: TRBV6-1
CDR3 protein: CASSPWTIYPYEQYF

J gene: TRBJ2-3
CDR3 length: 15
V gene: TRBV20-1
CDR3 protein: CSASGLWPSTDTRYF

J gene: TRBJ1-4
CDR3 length: 15
V gene: TRBV6-2/TRBV6-3
CDR3 protein: CASSETVGLNEKLFF

J gene: TRBJ2-6
CDR3 length: 17
V gene: TRBV20-1
CDR3 protein: CSAREPGQSSGANVLTF

J gene: TRBJ1-5
CDR3 length: 15
V gene: TRBV6-1
CDR3 protein: CASAPRGGSNQPQHF

J gene: TRBJ1-2
CDR3 length: 15
V gene: TRBV20-1
CDR3 protein: CSARPLDRGNYGYTF

J gene: TRBJ2-3
CDR3 length: 13
V gene: TRBV7-9
CDR3 protein: CASSPPTGNTQYF

J gene: TRBJ2-7
CDR3 length: 15
V gene: TRBV4-1
CDR3 protein: CASSQETPASYEQYF

J gene: TRBJ2-1
CDR3 length: 14
V gene: TRBV3-1
CDR3 protein: CASSQEGGFNEQFF

J gene: TRBJ2-1
CDR3 length: 15
V gene: TRBV28
CDR3 protein: CASILGQSSYNEQFF

J gene: TRBJ1-4
CDR3 length: 15
V gene: TRBV2
CDR3 protein: CASRTQGATNEKLFF

J gene: TRBJ2-4
CDR3 length: 14
V gene: TRBV29-1
CDR3 protein: CSVARGEAKNIQYF

J gene: TRBJ1-5
CDR3 length: 15
V gene: TRBV27
CDR3 protein: CASSLSPPSNQPQHF

J gene: TRBJ2-5
CDR3 length: 11
V gene: TRBV11-2
CDR3 protein: CASSLEETQYF

J gene: TRBJ1-6
CDR3 length: 14
V gene: TRBV2
CDR3 protein: CASKQTGGTSPLHF

J gene: TRBJ2-5
CDR3 length: 14
V gene: TRBV6-1
CDR3 protein: CASSEWTVQETQYF

J gene: TRBJ2-7
CDR3 length: 14
V gene: TRBV6-5
CDR3 protein: CASSFSTGSYEQYF

J gene: TRBJ2-1
CDR3 length: 13
V gene: TRBV20-1
CDR3 protein: CSARRDRGAGRFF

J gene: TRBJ2-1
CDR3 length: 15
V gene: TRBV9
CDR3 protein: CASSGGAPTYNEQFF

J gene: TRBJ2-5
CDR3 length: 16
V gene: TRBV3-1
CDR3 protein: CASSQDLGLAGEAQYF

J gene: TRBJ2-5
CDR3 length: 15
V gene: TRBV11-3
CDR3 protein: CASSSGTSVQETQYF

J gene: TRBJ1-5
CDR3 length: 16
V gene: TRBV19
CDR3 protein: CASSIYQRGADQPQHF

J gene: TRBJ2-1
CDR3 length: 16
V gene: TRBV18
CDR3 protein: CASSPPGTGVWNEQFF

J gene: TRBJ1-1
CDR3 length: 19
V gene: TRBV9
CDR3 protein: CASSVGPRGPGRWFTEAFF

J gene: TRBJ2-1
CDR3 length: 16
V gene: TRBV9
CDR3 protein: CASSVGGSGTYNEQFF

J gene: TRBJ2-7
CDR3 length: 15
V gene: TRBV5-5
CDR3 protein: CASSLDDRITYEQYF

J gene: TRBJ1-2
CDR3 length: 12
V gene: TRBV20-1
CDR3 protein: CSAGDRMEGYTF

J gene: TRBJ2-5
CDR3 length: 18
V gene: TRBV6-2/TRBV6-3
CDR3 protein: CASSRIRDSVTWEETQYF

J gene: TRBJ1-2
CDR3 length: 15
V gene: TRBV19
CDR3 protein: CASSRPGLLNYGYTF

J gene: TRBJ2-7
CDR3 length: 14
V gene: TRBV3-1
CDR3 protein: CASSTSGRSYEQYF

J gene: TRBJ1-4
CDR3 length: 15
V gene: TRBV7-3
CDR3 protein: CASSQSGRSNEKLFF

J gene: TRBJ2-7
CDR3 length: 12
V gene: TRBV10-3
CDR3 protein: CAITDTPYEQYF

J gene: TRBJ2-1
CDR3 length: 15
V gene: TRBV5-1
CDR3 protein: CASSLGGLLYNEQFF